The 5 T cell receptor beta chains reported below all come from one sample, sequenced in a study of T cell responses to AZD1222 COVID-19 vaccine. The protocol was immunoSEQ multiplex PCR, while the TCRdb copy is restricted to in-frame clones and leaves out a portion. This table holds some 120,000 clones, about nine tenths found once. Sequenced material: peripheral blood, taken on day 0 of AZD1222 vaccination. All receptors derive from an adult in good health.

The chain employs TRBV27 and TRBJ2-7; TRBD1 aligns across 8 bases. V lost 5 bases and J lost 3; bases outside the gene matches: 6. The CDR3 is 14 residues long. Germline V gene data show CDR1 as MNHEY and CDR2 as SMNVEV (reference sequence). The CDR3 DNA is TGTGCCAGCAGTCGGCAGGGGGCGAACTACGAGCAGTACTTC. Its protein product is CASSRQGANYEQYF.

The chain carries TRBV5-1 and TRBJ1-5; 8 bases fit TRBD1. This CDR3 is built from 15 residues. V trimming: 4 bases; J trimming: 3 bases; junction bases outside the gene matches: 6. Germline loops: CDR1 SGHRS, CDR2 YFSETQ. CDR3 coding DNA: TGCGCCAGCAGCAATACACAGGGGGACAATCAGCCCCAGCATTTT. Translating gives CASSNTQGDNQPQHF.

Turning to this clone: Different DNA sequences within this sample yield the same CDR3. The chain carries TRBV10-3 and TRBJ2-2; D perhaps matches TRBD2 (6 bases). Deletions cut 7 bases from V and 6 bases from J, with 15 bases between. Germline V lookup: CDR1 ENHRY, CDR2 SYGVKD. The length of the CDR3 is 14 residues. DNA for the CDR3: TGTGCCATCACTGGGGGAGGTGGGGCCGGGGAGCTGTTTTTT. Its translation is CAITGGGGAGELFF.

The V and J genes are TRBV27 and TRBJ1-5; the D is unclear. V lost 9 bases and J lost 4, with 13 bases in between. Germline CDR1 and CDR2: MNHEY and SMNVEV (reference sequence). The CDR3 loop spans 13 amino acids. The CDR3 reads CASSARVNQPQHF. The CDR3 DNA follows: TGTGCCAGTTCCGCGAGGGTTAATCAGCCCCAGCATTTT.

V and J are TRBV7-2 and TRBJ2-7, with no clear D. Trimming stripped 2 bases from V and 4 bases from J, with 12 bases between. This CDR3 contains 14 residues. CDR1 is SGHTA, CDR2 FQGNSA, per germline. The DNA for the CDR3 is TGTGCCAGCAGCTTATATCCGGGCTCGTACGAGCAGTACTTC. Residues: CASSLYPGSYEQYF.